The 2 T cell receptor beta chains below all came from one sample that was sequenced in a study of OX40 agonist ivuxolimab in advanced cancers. Data came from immunoSEQ multiplex PCR; TCRdb stores just in-frame clones and leaves some out. This repertoire shows about 53,000 clones, approximately 88% found once; its top ten account for approximately 4.2%. Sequencing was performed on CD4+ or CD8+ T cells sorted from blood, taken in a trial of the OX40 agonist ivuxolimab. The receptors were sampled from an adult with an advanced solid tumor such as melanoma, head and neck, liver or kidney cancer.

The chain couples TRBV19 to TRBJ2-7; 7 bases align to TRBD1. Germline CDR1 is LNHDA and CDR2 is SQIVND (reference sequence). Unmatched junction bases numbered 8, after V lost 6 bases and J lost 3 bases. The CDR3 is 14 amino acids. The CDR3 bases are TGTGCCAGTAGCCAAAAGACAGGGCTCTACGAGCAGTACTTC. This gives the protein CASSQKTGLYEQYF.

The V call is TRBV7-2, the J call TRBJ2-7; unclear D gene. This CDR3 contains 13 residues. CDR1 is SGHTA, CDR2 FQGNSA, per germline. V gave up 1 base and J gave up 6 bases, with 10 bases separating them. The CDR3: CASSLVFFGEQYF. The CDR3 nucleotides read TGTGCCAGCAGCTTAGTGTTCTTTGGCGAGCAGTACTTC.